These 4 T cell receptor beta chains were all obtained from the same sample, sequenced in a study of T cell responses to AZD1222 COVID-19 vaccine. Profiled with immunoSEQ multiplex PCR; TCRdb holds only in-frame clones, not every one. The data hold 150,000 to 200,000 clones, with more than 75% observed a single time. Sequenced material: peripheral blood, taken on day 0 of MenACWY control vaccination. These receptors were obtained from an adult in good health.

CDR3 coding DNA: TGTGCCAGCAGGTCCGGGGTACGGCCCCAGCATTTT. Translated: CASRSGVRPQHF. V gene TRBV28 combines with J gene TRBJ1-5; D gene ambiguous. This CDR3 has 12 amino acids. Between the trimmed V and J ends, which lost 6 bases and 9 bases, there was a span of 12 bases. CDR1 MDHEN and CDR2 SYDVKM come from the germline V gene. The whole variable domain, filled in from reference TRBV28 and TRBJ1-5, reads DVKVTQSSRYLVKRTGEKVFLECVQDMDHENMFWYRQDPGLGLRLIYFSYDVKMKEKGDIPEGYSVSREKKERFSLILESASTNQTSMYLCASRSGVRPQHFGDGTRLSIL.

This clone was found once. The V gene is TRBV7-8, the J gene TRBJ1-5; D call uncertain. Germline V gives CDR1 SGHVS, CDR2 FQNEAQ. Trimming took off 5 bases at V and 4 bases at J, with 18 bases between the two ends. The CDR3 covers 16 residues. The CDR3 region is CASSPRTAPSNQPQHF. CDR3 bases: TGTGCCAGCAGCCCCCGTACAGCTCCCTCTAATCAGCCCCAGCATTTT.

This clone is a singleton in its sample. The rearrangement uses TRBV25-1 and TRBJ2-7; 7 bases are a match to TRBD2. The CDR3 is 12 amino acids. J was trimmed by 5 bases and V by 5 bases; bases with no gene match: 3. CDR1 is MGHDK and CDR2 is SYGVNS in the germline V gene. CDR3 region: CASSYRGDEQYF. The CDR3 DNA sequence: TGTGCCAGCAGTTACCGGGGGGACGAGCAGTACTTC.

The rearrangement joins TRBV20-1 to TRBJ1-2; the D is unclear. Germline V lookup: CDR1 DFQATT, CDR2 SNEGSKA (reference sequence). This CDR3 comprises 11 residues. V lost 4 bases and J 11 bases, leaving 14 bases between the germline ends. Here the CDR3 reads CSAIVTRSYTF. In DNA, the CDR3 is TGCAGTGCTATTGTTACGAGGTCGTACACCTTC.